Presented here are 15 T cell receptor beta chains from one specimen sequenced in a study of CD8 T cells in ankylosing spondylitis. TCRdb reprocessed the 5' RACE reads with MiXCR, giving one entry per CDR3 protein. The sample lists approximately 35,000 distinct CDR3 sequences, 10% to 15% occurring once. Sample: synovial fluid, either unsorted or a sorted T cell fraction (not recorded which). The receptor set was obtained from a male donor with ankylosing spondylitis.

This rearrangement joins TRBV28 to TRBJ1-3; 10 bases are a match to TRBD1. V gave up 6 bases and J gave up 9 bases; unmatched junction bases: 8. CDR1 is MDHEN, CDR2 SYDVKM, per germline. CDR3 length: 14 amino acids. CDR3 loop: CASRPGQGVRTIYF. The CDR3 nucleotides are TGTGCCAGCAGACCAGGACAGGGGGTCCGCACCATATATTTT.

This clonotype was counted only a few times. The chain carries TRBV12-3 or TRBV12-4 and TRBJ2-7; 7 nucleotides align to TRBD1. The CDR3 covers 13 residues. The V segment lost 5 bases and the J segment 3 bases; nucleotides outside the gene matches: 4. CDR3 coding DNA: TGTGCCAGCAGTCGTAACAGGGGCTACGAGCAGTACTTC. Amino acid sequence: CASSRNRGYEQYF.

DNA for the CDR3: TGTGCCAGCAGCCTGGGTACCCCAAGTGGCTACAATGAGCAGTTCTTC. It is translated as CASSLGTPSGYNEQFF. V is TRBV12-3 or TRBV12-4 and J is TRBJ2-1; D not resolved. The CDR3 consists of 16 residues. V shed 6 bases and J shed 3 bases, with 18 bases lying between them.

This clonotype has only a few counts. The chain carries TRBV5-1 and TRBJ2-2; D is uncertain. CDR1 SGHRS and CDR2 YFSETQ come from the germline V gene. Trimming left V 1 base short and J 6 bases short, with 10 bases between. CDR3 size: 14 residues. As DNA, the CDR3 is TGCGCCAGCAGCTTGCGCAGTGGGGCCGGGGAGCTGTTTTTT. It translates to CASSLRSGAGELFF.

The chain uses TRBV4-3 and TRBJ2-2, with a tentative D call TRBD2 (5 bases). The CDR3 length is 14 residues. Trimming took off 4 bases at V and 6 bases at J, with 12 bases between the two ends. CDR1 and CDR2 from the germline V gene are LGHNA and YSLEER. The CDR3 DNA reads as TGCGCCAGCAGCCCGGGGTGGGAGTCCGGGGAGCTGTTTTTT. This codes for CASSPGWESGELFF.

The V and J genes are TRBV20-1 and TRBJ2-7, with 12 bases lining up with TRBD2. Trimming took 3 bases from V and 9 from J; bases not matched to a gene: 6. Germline CDR1 and CDR2: DFQATT and SNEGSKA (reference sequence). The CDR3 is made up of 13 amino acids. The CDR3 here is CSARTSGRFGQYF. The CDR3 bases are TGCAGTGCTAGGACTAGCGGGAGATTCGGGCAGTACTTC.

The J gene is TRBJ2-7, the V gene TRBV7-8; tentatively, D is TRBD1 or TRBD2 (6 bases each). Germline V gives CDR1 SGHVS, CDR2 FQNEAQ. Between the trimmed V and J ends, which lost 5 bases and 1 base, there was a span of 15 bases. This CDR3 region has 15 residues. CDR3 residues: CASSRRGTRSYEQYF. CDR3 sequence (DNA): TGTGCCAGCAGCCGCCGCGGGACAAGATCCTACGAGCAGTACTTC.

Many counts were recorded for this clonotype. This chain links TRBV6-5 with TRBJ1-1, with 8 positions matching TRBD1. Trimming removed 6 bases from V and 1 base from J; junction bases left unmatched: 7. The V gene's germline CDR1 is MNHEY and CDR2 SVGAGI. The CDR3 sequence is 15 residues long. The chain's CDR3 is CASSYDDRGNTEAFF. CDR3 in DNA: TGTGCCAGCAGCTACGACGACAGGGGGAACACTGAAGCTTTCTTT.

This clonotype was seen a few times. This chain links TRBV4-1 with TRBJ2-3; D may be TRBD2 (6 bases). Trimming removed 4 bases from V and 0 bases from J, with 17 bases in between. Germline lookup yields CDR1 MGHRA and CDR2 YSYEKL. This CDR3 spans 17 amino acids. The DNA for the CDR3 is TGCGCCAGCAGCCGGCAAGTCAGGGACTTAAGCACAGATACGCAGTATTTT. Amino acid sequence: CASSRQVRDLSTDTQYF.

This clonotype was recorded at least ten times. The chain joins TRBV4-1 to TRBJ2-3; D gene uncertain. The CDR3 has 15 amino acids. Deletions cut 0 bases from V and 6 bases from J, with 13 bases between. The germline CDR1 and CDR2 sequences are MGHRA and YSYEKL. CDR3 coding DNA: TGCGCCAGCAGCCAAGAAAGCACCCCCGGGGATACGCAGTATTTT. This sequence encodes CASSQESTPGDTQYF.

This clonotype was observed at least ten times. This chain joins TRBV6-5 and TRBJ2-7, with 8 nucleotides matching TRBD2. The J segment lost 5 bases and the V segment lost 0 bases, leaving 6 bases of the junction unmatched. The V gene's germline CDR1 is MNHEY and CDR2 SVGAGI. This CDR3 contains 15 residues. The DNA of the CDR3 is TGTGCCAGCAGTTACTCAGCGACTAGCGAAAACGAGCAGTACTTC. It codes for CASSYSATSENEQYF.

This clonotype was observed a handful of times. V is TRBV6-2 or TRBV6-3 and J is TRBJ2-3; D is tentatively TRBD1 or TRBD2 (5 bases each). The V and J ends lost 1 base and 4 bases respectively, with 6 bases between them. The CDR3 loop spans 13 amino acids. Per the germline V gene, CDR1 is MNHEY and CDR2 is SVGEGT. As DNA, the CDR3 is TGTGCCAGCAGTTACTGGGACCCAGATACGCAGTATTTT. Amino acids: CASSYWDPDTQYF.

The chain is built from TRBV30 and TRBJ2-1, with D hard to call. The V and J ends lost 3 bases and 3 bases respectively, with 6 bases between them. This CDR3 contains 12 residues. In germline, CDR1 is GTSNPN, CDR2 SVGIG (reference sequence). The CDR3 is CAWRAVYNEQFF. CDR3 bases: TGTGCCTGGAGGGCGGTCTACAATGAGCAGTTCTTC.

The chain has TRBV10-3 and TRBJ2-1; D unresolved. In germline, CDR1 is ENHRY, CDR2 SYGVKD. The CDR3 is made up of 16 amino acids. The V and J ends lost 5 bases and 2 bases respectively, with 16 bases between them. The CDR3: CAISFGRRGPYNEQFF. DNA for the CDR3: TGTGCCATCAGTTTTGGTCGGCGTGGACCCTACAATGAGCAGTTCTTC.

The sample holds a few counts of this clonotype. The rearrangement joins TRBV11-3 to TRBJ2-1; TRBD2 matches at 7 bases. Germline V gene sequence: CDR1 SGHNT, CDR2 YENEEA. Unmatched junction bases numbered 11, after V lost 5 bases and J lost 1 base. This CDR3 is built from 17 residues. CDR3 in DNA: TGTGCCAGCAGCCCTAGACGGGGGGATGTATCCTACAATGAGCAGTTCTTC. Its protein is CASSPRRGDVSYNEQFF.